The 31 T cell receptor beta chains given below trace back to one sample, sequenced in a study of early T cells in non-severe SARS-CoV-2 infection (dated by TCRdb to 2020 to 2023). The method was 5' RACE. TCRdb shows the sequencer as NextSeq 500. TCRdb ran its own pipeline on the public reads, namely fastp trimming at Q25 and MiXCR clone calling, and kept in-frame beta chains. All rows with the same CDR3 protein become a single entry with the most common DNA and genes. The sample table contains around 64,000 distinct CDR3 sequences; only one count was recorded for roughly 10% of them. Of the sample, around 5% is held by the ten largest clones. Here the sequenced sample was whole blood, taken at baseline. Source of these receptors: an adult who was a healthcare worker with PCR-confirmed SARS-CoV-2 infection or an uninfected control (not recorded which).

The chain couples TRBV12-3 or TRBV12-4 to TRBJ2-3; TRBD2 aligns across 13 bases. This CDR3 has 15 amino acids. V dropped 5 bases and J dropped 6; count of bases not matched to a gene: 5. The CDR3 sequence: CASSGTSGIWDTQYF. The CDR3 DNA reads as TGTGCCAGCAGTGGGACTAGCGGGATCTGGGATACGCAGTATTTT.

The rearrangement uses TRBV5-4 and TRBJ2-7; 8 nucleotides match TRBD1. After removal of 0 bases from V and 1 base from J, the junction contained 3 bases not matched to a gene. CDR3 length: 15 amino acids. Per germline, CDR1 SGHNT and CDR2 YYREEE (reference sequence). Written as DNA, the CDR3 is TGTGCCAGCAGCTTGGTTCAGGGGGCGTCCTACGAGCAGTACTTC. Amino acids: CASSLVQGASYEQYF.

The chain uses TRBV24-1 and TRBJ2-7, with TRBD1 matching 7 bases. V trimming: 4 bases; J trimming: 6 bases; junction bases outside the gene matches: 8. The CDR3 has 14 amino acids. CDR1 is KGHDR and CDR2 is SFDVKD in the germline V gene. The CDR3 nucleotides read TGTGCCACCAGTGAGCGCCACAGGGACAGCGAGCAGTACTTC. It specifies CATSERHRDSEQYF.

The chain is built from TRBV6-2 or TRBV6-3 and TRBJ2-7; D gene uncertain. Trimming cost V 0 bases and J 0 bases, with 12 bases left between them. The germline V gene encodes CDR1 MNHEY and CDR2 SVGEGT. The length of the CDR3 is 16 residues. CDR3 region: CASSYSTDGSSYEQYF. CDR3 nucleotides: TGTGCCAGCAGTTACTCGACGGACGGTAGCTCCTACGAGCAGTACTTC.

This clonotype was detected many times. The V and J genes are TRBV19 and TRBJ2-5, with 8 bases aligning to TRBD2. The CDR3 consists of 14 residues. The V segment lost 5 bases and the J segment 4 bases; nucleotides outside the gene matches: 6. Per the germline V gene, CDR1 is LNHDA and CDR2 is SQIVND (reference sequence). The CDR3: CASSRLAGPETQYF. The CDR3 DNA sequence: TGTGCCAGTAGTCGGCTAGCGGGCCCAGAGACCCAGTACTTC.

The chain carries TRBV7-9 and TRBJ2-3; D may be TRBD1 or TRBD2 (5 bases each). V lost 1 base and J 3 bases, leaving 11 bases between the germline ends. The CDR3 consists of 15 residues. Germline V gene lookup returns CDR1 SEHNR and CDR2 FQNEAQ (reference sequence). CDR3 in DNA: TGTGCCAGCAGCTTAGGCTGGGGCGGGACAGATACGCAGTATTTT. This codes for CASSLGWGGTDTQYF.

This clonotype was counted at least ten times. The CDR3 nucleotides read TGTGCCAGCAGCTTCTTACCCACAGATACGCAGTATTTT. It yields the protein CASSFLPTDTQYF. The chain recombines TRBV7-2 with TRBJ2-3; D unresolved. V lost 3 bases, J lost 2 bases, and 6 bases lay in between. The CDR3 runs to 13 residues. Germline V lookup: CDR1 SGHTA, CDR2 FQGNSA.

This clonotype was recorded a few times. The chain links TRBV7-6 to TRBJ1-3, with D unresolved. Trimming left V 1 base short and J 0 bases short, with 7 bases between. The CDR3 is made up of 15 amino acids. CDR1 is SGHVS, CDR2 FNYEAQ, per germline. The CDR3 DNA is TGTGCCAGCAGCTTAGAGGTCAGCTCTGGAAACACCATATATTTT. It yields the protein CASSLEVSSGNTIYF.

In this sample, this clonotype turned up a few times. The chain recombines TRBV11-2 with TRBJ2-1; a weak D match, TRBD2 (5 bases). CDR3 length: 13 amino acids. The germline V gene has CDR1 SGHAT and CDR2 FQNNGV. Trimming shortened V by 7 bases and J by 5 bases, and 12 bases separated the two germline ends. DNA of the CDR3: TGTGCCAGCAACCTGGGGAGACACAATGAGCAGTTCTTC. The encoded protein is CASNLGRHNEQFF.

This clonotype was seen ten or more times. The chain uses TRBV6-2 or TRBV6-3 and TRBJ2-7; 10 bases line up with TRBD2. In germline, CDR1 is MNHEY, CDR2 SVGEGT. V shed 2 bases and J 13 bases; nucleotides not matched to a gene: 8. The CDR3 is 13 amino acids. The CDR3 spells CASSYQRGGLGYF. The CDR3 DNA is TGTGCCAGCAGTTACCAGCGGGGGGGCCTTGGATACTTC.

This clonotype was seen repeatedly, ten times or more. The chain recombines TRBV5-1 with TRBJ1-1; the D gene is possibly TRBD1 (5 bases). V dropped 0 bases and J dropped 6 bases, with 21 bases sitting between them. This CDR3 spans 17 amino acids. Germline loops: CDR1 SGHRS, CDR2 YFSETQ. The CDR3 nucleotides read TGCGCCAGCAGCTTGGCGGGGACGAGCGATGGTAAGCCTGAAGCTTTCTTT. It encodes CASSLAGTSDGKPEAFF.

This clonotype was counted a few times. The V and J genes are TRBV28 and TRBJ1-2; D gene ambiguous. V gave up 10 bases and J gave up 6 bases, with 18 bases separating them. This CDR3 has 13 residues. Germline-derived CDR1 and CDR2 are MDHEN and SYDVKM. The CDR3 DNA reads TGTGCCATCCTTACTCCGCCGGGAGATGGCTACACCTTC. Its translation: CAILTPPGDGYTF.

V and J are TRBV15 and TRBJ2-7, with D unresolved. This CDR3 spans 12 amino acids. Germline V gene sequence: CDR1 LNHNV, CDR2 YYDKDF (reference sequence). V was clipped by 3 bases and J by 5 bases, with 8 bases between them. The CDR3 region is CATSSASDEQYF. The CDR3 DNA reads as TGTGCCACCAGCAGTGCAAGCGACGAGCAGTACTTC.

The chain links TRBV29-1 to TRBJ2-1; TRBD2 is a possible D gene (6 bases). CDR1 and CDR2 from the germline V gene are SQVTM and ANQGSEA. The CDR3 extends over 14 amino acids. Trimming took off 7 bases at V and 1 base at J, with 14 bases between the two ends. CDR3 amino acids: CSAITGDSYNEQFF. CDR3 coding DNA: TGCAGCGCAATAACGGGAGATTCCTACAATGAGCAGTTCTTC.

The chain links TRBV7-3 to TRBJ2-2; possibly TRBD2 for D (6 bases). The CDR3 covers 16 residues. The ends were cut back, 1 base at V and 7 bases at J, with 16 bases in the middle. CDR1 is SGHTA and CDR2 is FQGTGA in the germline V gene. The CDR3 reads CASSLNAPGAGGELFF. The CDR3 DNA sequence: TGTGCCAGCAGCTTAAATGCCCCGGGAGCCGGCGGGGAGCTGTTTTTT. Combining the CDR3 with reference TRBV7-3 and TRBJ2-2 gives the whole variable domain GAGVSQTPSNKVTEKGKYVELRCDPISGHTALYWYRQSLGQGPEFLIYFQGTGAADDSGLPNDRFFAVRPEGSVSTLKIQRTERGDSAVYLCASSLNAPGAGGELFFGEGSRLTVL.

The V and J genes are TRBV5-1 and TRBJ2-7; 8 bases fit TRBD2. This CDR3 region has 15 residues. Losses at the gene ends were 5 bases for V and 1 base for J; bases not matched to a gene: 8. The V gene's germline CDR1 is SGHRS and CDR2 YFSETQ. The CDR3 loop reads CASRNGTSLSYEQYF. CDR3 sequence (DNA): TGCGCCAGCAGAAACGGGACTAGTTTATCCTACGAGCAGTACTTC.

This clonotype was counted only a few times. V gene TRBV20-1 combines with J gene TRBJ1-1, with D unclear. With 4 bases removed from V and 1 base from J, the gap between germline ends came to 13 bases. Germline V gene lookup returns CDR1 DFQATT and CDR2 SNEGSKA (reference sequence). The CDR3 runs 14 residues. The CDR3 sequence is CSANTGSRNTEAFF. CDR3 sequence (DNA): TGCAGTGCTAACACGGGGTCCAGGAACACTGAAGCTTTCTTT.

The sample holds many counts of this clonotype. The genes are TRBV11-1 and TRBJ2-1, with TRBD2 matching 7 bases. Germline CDR1 SGHAT, CDR2 FQDESV (reference sequence). V shed 2 bases and J 3 bases; nucleotides not matched to a gene: 4. This CDR3 has 15 amino acids. CDR3 sequence: CASSLRSGNYNEQFF. In nucleotides, the CDR3 is TGTGCCAGCAGCTTACGGAGCGGGAACTACAATGAGCAGTTCTTC.

As to this clonotype: Compared with germline, one end of the junction differs, possibly owing to a read error. DNA of the CDR3: TGTGCCGGCAGCCTAAAGTGGGCAGGGACGAAATACGAGCAGTACTTC. Translating it yields CAGSLKWAGTKYEQYF. The gene calls are TRBV7-6 and TRBJ2-7; D possibly matches TRBD1 or TRBD2 (5 bases each). There are 16 residues in the CDR3. Germline loops: CDR1 SGHVS, CDR2 FNYEAQ. Together with reference TRBV7-6 and TRBJ2-7, the CDR3 gives the full variable domain: GAGVSQSPRYKVTKRGQDVALRCDPISGHVSLYWYRQALGQGPEFLTYFNYEAQQDKSGLPNDRFSAERPEGSISTLTIQRTEQRDSAMYRCAGSLKWAGTKYEQYFGPGTRLTVT.

The chain uses TRBV4-3 and TRBJ2-3, with TRBD2 matching 8 bases. Germline trimming cut 0 bases from V and 5 bases from J; bases unmatched to any gene: 7. The CDR3 has 16 residues. Germline assignment: CDR1 LGHNA and CDR2 YSLEER. DNA of the CDR3: TGCGCCAGCAGCCAAGATCGAGCGGGAGACGGAGATACGCAGTATTTT. This translates into CASSQDRAGDGDTQYF.

In its sample, this clonotype was seen a few times. The genes are TRBV6-1 and TRBJ2-3; D not certain. CDR1 is MNHNS and CDR2 is SASEGT in the germline V gene. CDR3 length: 11 residues. V dropped 8 bases and J dropped 8 bases, with 11 bases sitting between them. The CDR3: CASLRFATQYF. CDR3 coding DNA: TGTGCCAGCCTCAGATTTGCTACGCAGTATTTT.

This chain uses TRBV6-2 or TRBV6-3 with TRBJ2-7; the match to TRBD1 covers 8 bases. The J segment lost 5 bases and the V segment lost 5 bases, leaving 8 bases of the junction unmatched. CDR1 and CDR2 from the germline V gene are MNHEY and SVGEGT. This CDR3 spans 14 amino acids. The CDR3 nucleotides are TGTGCCAGCAGTCAATCCGGGACAGGCAACGAGCAGTACTTC. It translates to CASSQSGTGNEQYF.

CDR3: CASSLVGGLLSGNTIYF. The CDR3 nucleotides read TGTGCCAGCAGCTTAGTAGGCGGATTACTCTCTGGAAACACCATATATTTT. The chain has TRBV11-2 and TRBJ1-3; D is undetermined. V was clipped by 1 base and J by 0 bases, with 13 bases between them. Germline V CDR1 and CDR2: SGHAT, FQNNGV. The CDR3 consists of 17 residues.

This clonotype was recorded many times. The chain couples TRBV2 to TRBJ1-5; D possibly corresponds to TRBD1 (5 bases). The V end was cut by 3 bases, the J end by 8 bases, with 11 bases between. This CDR3 is 13 amino acids long. The germline CDR1 and CDR2 sequences are SNHLY and FYNNEI. CDR3: CASSEGPREPQHF. The CDR3 coding sequence is TGTGCCAGCAGTGAGGGACCGAGGGAGCCCCAGCATTTT.

The chain recombines TRBV7-2 with TRBJ1-4; 7 bases are shared with TRBD1. Unmatched junction bases numbered 5, after V lost 6 bases and J lost 7 bases. CDR1 is SGHTA and CDR2 is FQGNSA in the germline V gene. This CDR3 is built from 13 residues. In DNA form, the CDR3 reads TGTGCCAGCAGTTCTGACAGGGTTGAAAAACTGTTTTTT. Amino acids: CASSSDRVEKLFF.

This clonotype was picked up a small number of times. The chain links TRBV29-1 to TRBJ2-1; D not resolved. The V gene's germline CDR1 is SQVTM and CDR2 ANQGSEA. This CDR3 comprises 12 residues. Trimming took 7 bases from V and 0 from J, leaving 7 bases between them. The CDR3: CSATSSYNEQFF. In DNA, the CDR3 is TGCAGCGCCACAAGCTCCTACAATGAGCAGTTCTTC.

In this sample, this clonotype turned up a few times. The genes are TRBV25-1 and TRBJ2-7; no clear D. V was shortened by 4 bases and J by 1 base, with 8 bases between the two germline ends. The CDR3 has 13 amino acids. The germline V gene has CDR1 MGHDK and CDR2 SYGVNS. In nucleotides, the CDR3 is TGTGCCAGCAGTGCCGACGGATCCTACGAGCAGTACTTC. Translated, it gives CASSADGSYEQYF.

This clonotype was recorded a few times. This sequence joins TRBV9 and TRBJ2-2, with D possibly TRBD1 on 5 matching bases. CDR1 SGDLS and CDR2 YYNGEE come from the germline V gene. The CDR3 consists of 13 residues. V was cut by 3 bases and J by 4 bases, with 7 bases left in between. The CDR3 nucleotides read TGTGCCAGCAGCGAGGGGTTCACCGGGGAGCTGTTTTTT. Translating it yields CASSEGFTGELFF.

This clonotype was seen only a few times. The rearrangement uses TRBV5-4 and TRBJ1-3; no definite D call. Germline V CDR1 and CDR2: SGHNT, YYREEE (reference sequence). Trimming took off 1 base at V and 2 bases at J, with 7 bases between the two ends. CDR3 length equals 14 residues. The CDR3 coding sequence is TGTGCCAGCAGCTTGTGGAGGGCTGGAAACACCATATATTTT. Translating gives CASSLWRAGNTIYF.

The chain is built from TRBV4-1 and TRBJ2-1; TRBD2 matches at 12 bases. V lost 0 bases to trimming and J lost 7 bases; unmatched junction nucleotides: 13. Germline assignment: CDR1 MGHRA and CDR2 YSYEKL. The CDR3 has 19 amino acids. This CDR3 is CASSQETLAGGPIWNEQFF. The CDR3 DNA follows: TGCGCCAGCAGCCAAGAAACCCTAGCGGGGGGGCCTATTTGGAATGAGCAGTTCTTC.

J is TRBJ2-3 and V is TRBV19, with D perhaps matching TRBD1 (6 bases). Per the germline V gene, CDR1 is LNHDA and CDR2 is SQIVND (reference sequence). The CDR3 consists of 14 residues. The germline V and J ends were trimmed by 4 bases and 6 bases, with 14 bases remaining between them. CDR3 sequence (DNA): TGTGCCAGTAGTACTGCTACAGGGCCGGATACGCAGTATTTT. This sequence encodes CASSTATGPDTQYF.